The clone carrying this T cell receptor beta chain was seen a handful of times. This sample is part of a study of cytotoxic CD8 clonotypes in ibrutinib-treated CLL. Study context: Response was recorded as partial in some 24 patients and complete in 2; at median approximately 63 months, around 14 remained remitted and roughly 12 had progressed.

Sequenced by immunoSEQ multiplex PCR; TCRdb stores in-frame clones only, minus some. The sample shows some 70,000 clones, more than 60% of them seen only once. CDR3 size: 18 residues. CDR1 is LNHDA and CDR2 is SQIVND in the germline V gene (reference sequence). V lost 2 bases and J lost 2, with 19 bases in between. The chain couples TRBV19 to TRBJ1-5; D is uncertain. Material: PBMCs, obtained after 12 months of ibrutinib treatment. This TCR was recovered from a human donor with chronic lymphocytic leukemia. The CDR3 reads CASSITGFGEVGNQPQHF. The CDR3, as DNA: TGTGCCAGTAGTATAACCGGATTCGGGGAAGTGGGCAATCAGCCCCAGCATTTT. Based on the CDR3 plus reference TRBV19 and TRBJ1-5, the full variable domain is DGGITQSPKYLFRKEGQNVTLSCEQNLNHDAMYWYRQDPGQGLRLIYYSQIVNDFQKGDIAEGYSVSREKKESFPLTVTSAQKNPTAFYLCASSITGFGEVGNQPQHFGDGTRLSIL.